Listed here are 6 T cell receptor beta chains from one sample, sequenced in a study of early T cells in non-severe SARS-CoV-2 infection. TCRdb redid the calling of the 5' RACE reads with MiXCR, one entry per CDR3 protein. The sample yields 80,000 to 95,000 distinct CDR3 sequences, around 17% seen once. The sequencing used whole blood, collected at baseline. Source of these receptors: an adult who was a healthcare worker with PCR-confirmed SARS-CoV-2 infection or an uninfected control (not recorded which).

This clonotype was detected a few times. J is TRBJ2-7 and V is TRBV19; perhaps D is TRBD1 or TRBD2 (5 bases each). This CDR3 has 14 amino acids. V lost 0 bases and J 2 bases, leaving 8 bases between the germline ends. Germline CDR1 LNHDA, CDR2 SQIVND (reference sequence). Here the CDR3 reads CASSIDLGAYEQYF. The CDR3 coding sequence is TGTGCCAGTAGTATAGATCTGGGGGCCTACGAGCAGTACTTC.

A few counts support this clonotype. The V and J genes are TRBV11-3 and TRBJ2-7; possible D gene TRBD2, 5 bases. V was clipped by 3 bases and J by 7 bases, with 13 bases between them. Germline V gives CDR1 SGHNT, CDR2 YENEEA. CDR3 size: 13 residues. CDR3 in amino acids: CASSFRTTGEQYF. The CDR3 nucleotides are TGTGCCAGCAGCTTCCGGACCACGGGGGAGCAGTACTTC.

The chain links TRBV11-2 to TRBJ1-4; maybe TRBD1 (6 bases). Trimming stripped 2 bases from V and 8 bases from J, with 12 bases between. CDR1 is SGHAT, CDR2 FQNNGV, per germline. The CDR3 is 14 amino acids. The CDR3 here is CASSLQGKGEKLFF. DNA of the CDR3: TGTGCCAGCAGCTTACAGGGGAAAGGGGAAAAACTGTTTTTT.

The V and J genes are TRBV6-1 and TRBJ1-5, with no clear D. The CDR3 is 14 residues long. Deletions cut 8 bases from V and 3 bases from J, with 14 bases between. Germline-derived CDR1 and CDR2 are MNHNS and SASEGT. This CDR3 reads CASGITDLNQPQHF. As DNA, the CDR3 is TGTGCCAGCGGGATTACAGACCTCAATCAGCCCCAGCATTTT.

This chain joins TRBV20-1 and TRBJ1-5; D gene uncertain. The CDR3 spans 13 residues. Trimming pared 6 bases from V and 2 bases from J, leaving 11 bases between. The germline CDR1 and CDR2 sequences are DFQATT and SNEGSKA (reference sequence). The CDR3 loop reads CSAAIRGNQPQHF. The DNA for the CDR3 is TGCAGTGCGGCTATAAGGGGCAATCAGCCCCAGCATTTT.

In this sample, this clonotype turned up a few times. The chain couples TRBV3-1 to TRBJ2-7, with D perhaps TRBD1 (6 bases). The V and J ends lost 8 bases and 7 bases respectively, with 18 bases between them. The length of the CDR3 is 13 residues. The germline V gene has CDR1 LGHDT and CDR2 YNNKEL (reference sequence). Here the CDR3 DNA reads TGTGCCAGCTCGGACAGTTCGGTGGGGGAGCAGTACTTC. This sequence encodes CASSDSSVGEQYF.